These 8 T cell receptor beta chains were all obtained from the same sample, sequenced in a study of cytomegalovirus exposure and HLA in healthy donors. Vbeta (60) and Jbeta (13) primers were used in the PCR. Data came from immunoSEQ multiplex PCR; TCRdb stores just in-frame clones and leaves some out. The sample contains roughly 150,000 clones, roughly 80% of which appear only once. The sequenced material came from PBMCs. These receptors all come from a woman aged 35 to 49 in good health and CMV-seropositive.

J is TRBJ2-2 and V is TRBV18, with 9 positions matching TRBD1. Germline V CDR1 and CDR2: KGHSH, LQKENI. Trimming cost V 2 bases and J 3 bases; bases outside gene matches: 7. There are 17 residues in the CDR3. DNA for the CDR3: TGTGCCAGCTCACCAAGTAGGACAGGGGTCGACACCGGGGAGCTGTTTTTT. Protein: CASSPSRTGVDTGELFF.

This sequence joins TRBV2 and TRBJ2-7, with D maybe TRBD2 (6 bases). The CDR3 is 13 residues long. Trimming stripped 4 bases from V and 2 bases from J, with 9 bases between. Germline V gives CDR1 SNHLY, CDR2 FYNNEI. CDR3 sequence reads: CASSGDSPYEQYF. CDR3 in DNA: TGTGCCAGCAGTGGGGACTCACCCTACGAGCAGTACTTC.

The chain is built from TRBV6-5 and TRBJ1-5, with D unclear. CDR3 size: 13 residues. CDR1 and CDR2 (germline): MNHEY, SVGAGI. V was cut by 8 bases and J by 0 bases, with 8 bases left in between. The CDR3 loop reads CASGGSSNQPQHF. For the CDR3, the DNA is TGTGCCAGCGGCGGGAGTAGCAATCAGCCCCAGCATTTT.

This sequence joins TRBV7-9 and TRBJ2-2, with D perhaps matching TRBD1 (6 bases). This CDR3 has 16 amino acids. Per germline, CDR1 SEHNR and CDR2 FQNEAQ (reference sequence). V lost 5 bases to trimming and J lost 0 bases, with 13 bases between them. The CDR3 here is CASSPRDTSNTGELFF. The DNA for the CDR3 is TGTGCCAGCAGCCCCAGGGACACCTCGAACACCGGGGAGCTGTTTTTT.

This chain connects TRBV7-2 to TRBJ1-5; 7 positions match TRBD1. The CDR3 covers 14 residues. Germline V gives CDR1 SGHTA, CDR2 FQGNSA. V lost 3 bases, J lost 3 bases, and 2 bases stayed unmatched. CDR3 region: CASSLGQNNQPQHF. CDR3 in DNA: TGTGCCAGCAGCTTGGGACAGAACAATCAGCCCCAGCATTTT.

V is TRBV19 and J is TRBJ2-5, with D perhaps matching TRBD1 (8 bases). The CDR3 consists of 13 residues. Deletions cut 7 bases from V and 5 bases from J, with 14 bases between. CDR1 and CDR2 (germline): LNHDA, SQIVND (reference sequence). CDR3 residues: CASTDREGETQYF. The CDR3 nucleotides are TGTGCCAGTACGGACAGGGAGGGGGAGACCCAGTACTTC.

The chain combines TRBV30 with TRBJ1-1; D gene ambiguous. This CDR3 spans 13 amino acids. Germline V gene lookup returns CDR1 GTSNPN and CDR2 SVGIG (reference sequence). The V end lost 0 bases, the J end lost 5 bases, and 10 bases lay between the germline ends. This CDR3 reads CAWSVPAGTEAFF. The CDR3 nucleotides read TGTGCCTGGAGTGTACCGGCGGGAACTGAAGCTTTCTTT.

Details on this clone: Different DNA sequences within this sample yield the same CDR3. J is TRBJ1-2 and V is TRBV11-2, with D maybe TRBD1 (6 bases). The germline V and J ends were trimmed by 1 base and 3 bases, with 12 bases remaining between them. The germline V gene encodes CDR1 SGHAT and CDR2 FQNNGV. This CDR3 is built from 15 residues. The CDR3 loop reads CASSLGGGLDYGYTF. CDR3 DNA: TGTGCCAGCAGCTTAGGAGGGGGTTTAGACTATGGCTACACCTTC.